This TCR beta chain is drawn from a study of blood T cell repertoires in COVID-19 (dated by TCRdb to the early 2020s). In the study overall: Samples from collaborators originated in the United States, Italy and Spain and spanned both the acute and convalescent phases of COVID-19. Subjects who had been exposed to COVID-19, were actively infected with it, or had recovered from it provided the deeply sampled blood TCRbeta repertoires that made up the dataset. Samples were obtained from the ongoing ImmuneRACE study (first 160 participants) and from 1,254 subjects provided by 6 global collaborators. Where available, HLA class I and class II types were obtained from metadata supplied by the sample provider rather than from assay-based typing. Sample metadata almost always included a de-identified subject ID, COVID-19 status, age in years and sex. The repertoires were made available in a free public database intended to serve as a resource for research on the immune response to SARS-CoV-2. The prospective study material was composed of cDNA or gDNA derived from T cells, B-cell-depleted T cells, or PBMCs.

TCRbeta CDR3 regions were amplified from genomic DNA by means of the immunoSEQ Assay, a bias-controlled multiplex PCR. In the authors' own workflow: Nucleated cell counts per sample were estimated from amplification of reference gene primers within the assay. Sequence reads were collapsed and filtered to measure the absolute abundance of every unique TCRbeta CDR3 rearrangement. For each sample, productive Simpson clonality was calculated by taking the square root of Simpson's diversity index across productive rearrangements. The source is immuneACCESS, and TCRdb retained only in-frame sequences with V and J called. Part of the clones is not carried over; for the studies checked, unresolved V genes explain less than half of this, and the remainder is unexplained. V and J calls and clone size are those listed in that table; D and trimming were worked out from the DNA. The table for this sample lists 180,000 or so clones; about 91% of them were counted only once. The ten biggest clones cover 4% to 5% of the sample.

On this clone itself: The target of this receptor is not known. No base qualities exist here, and no much larger clone lies one base off it.

Collaborating institutions collected whole blood in K2EDTA tubes following their own protocols. Collaborator samples were shipped for TCRbeta analysis as frozen whole blood, isolated PBMCs, or DNA extracted from either sample type. Paper-wide results and their limitations: How much clinical and demographic metadata was included differed by source and by participant, and the metadata was provided uncurated.

Reading the germline V gene gives CDR1 KGHDR and CDR2 SFDVKD. Counted from cysteine to phenylalanine, this CDR3 has 14 amino acids. The CDR3 DNA has 42 bases and is translated from base 1. V is cut by 3 bases and J by 2 bases, and the space between the germline ends is 7 bases. Specimen: peripheral blood. The chain joins TRBV24-1 to TRBJ1-5; TRBD1 might be the D gene, on 6 matching bases. The receptor's source is a woman in her thirties with acute or convalescent COVID-19. The CDR3 amino acid sequence is: CATSDNRGNQPQHF. The DNA sequence is TGTGCCACCAGTGATAACAGGGGCAATCAGCCCCAGCATTTT.